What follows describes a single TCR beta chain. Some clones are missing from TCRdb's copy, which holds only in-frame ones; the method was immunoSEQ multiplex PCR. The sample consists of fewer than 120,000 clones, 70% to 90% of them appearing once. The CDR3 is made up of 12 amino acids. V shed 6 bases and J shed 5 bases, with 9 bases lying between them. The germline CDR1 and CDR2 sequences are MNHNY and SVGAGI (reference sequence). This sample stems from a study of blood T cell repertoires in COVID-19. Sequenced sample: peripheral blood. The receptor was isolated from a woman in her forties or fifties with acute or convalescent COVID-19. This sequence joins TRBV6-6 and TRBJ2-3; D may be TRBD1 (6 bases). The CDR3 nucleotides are TGTGCCAGCAGGAGGGGGAGAGATACGCAGTATTTT. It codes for CASRRGRDTQYF.